This paragraph covers one T cell receptor (beta chain) sequence. This clonotype came up once. Which antigen it targets is not known. Possible read error: a much larger clone is one base away. This specimen belongs to a study of T cells in Graves' hyperthyroidism and ophthalmopathy (dated by TCRdb to the late 2010s). Background on the whole study: Peripheral blood samples were taken at initial diagnosis, before any treatment was given. In several Graves' hyperthyroidism patients, the study also compared T-cell repertoires from thyroid tissue with T-cell repertoires from blood. After blood sampling, hyperthyroidism patients were treated with methimazole at a starting dose of 30 mg daily, and ophthalmopathy patients were treated with high-dose intravenous methylprednisolone. TCR V-J signatures able to tell the groups apart were searched for in a discovery cohort of some 97 patients, of whom around 42 had Graves' ophthalmopathy and 55 to 60 had stable Graves' hyperthyroidism. TCR Vbeta CDR3 sequencing of some 140 peripheral blood samples (about 45 ophthalmopathy, 75 to 80 hyperthyroidism and roughly 17 progressor patients) is reported in the paper. The roughly 91 discovery patients were randomly divided into training and test sets at a 7:3 ratio. Prospective prediction of ophthalmopathy was tested in an independent validation cohort consisting of 18 hyperthyroidism patients and some 15 patients who later progressed to ophthalmopathy. Overall study outcomes, separate from this receptor: No statistical method was used to fix the sample size in advance, and group allocation was not hidden from the investigators. A model built on a 13 V-J signature distinguished ophthalmopathy from stable hyperthyroidism, reaching around 88% sensitivity and approximately 81% specificity in cross-validation and 80%/75% in testing. Most expanded thyroid clonotypes (frequency above 0.001) were also detected in blood, a finding suggesting that blood repertoires may reflect thyroid immune responses. During validation, the model predicted progression to ophthalmopathy a median of about 6.5 months ahead of onset, with roughly 65% sensitivity and roughly 72% specificity.

The TCR beta CDR3 regions were amplified from the RNA transcripts. A first-round RT-PCR of the TCR CDR3 used the HTBI primer set with the Qiagen OneStep RT-PCR kit. Libraries were constructed in a second round of multiplex PCR, after which size selection and purification were carried out. Libraries were sequenced paired-end with 100 bp reads on an Illumina HiSeq2000. Under the source paper's analysis protocol: SOAPnuke was used to process the raw data, removing reads that contained adapters or uncalled bases, had a mean Phred below 15, or lacked an exact match to the constant primer or identifier. COPE v1.2.5 was used to merge high-quality paired reads, and clonotypes were defined as unique nucleotide sequences. MiTCR v1.1 was used to align clonotypes to the IMGT TRBV, TRBD and TRBJ reference segments. The analysis was restricted to V-J combinations with a frequency above 0.0001, which together covered 99% to 99.2% of the repertoires. The TCS score was defined as F50 (clonal expansion) divided by E x V (chaos), with BLOSUM62-based TCRdist calculated between CDR3 peptides within each V-J. Welch's t-statistics and random forest reduced 500 to 550 V-J features to 13, which were used in a naive Bayes classifier (R e1071). The public reads were reprocessed in TCRdb via fastp at Q25 and MiXCR, keeping in-frame beta chains. Identical CDR3 proteins give one entry, which carries the most common genes and DNA. The V and J calls reflect TCRdb's pipeline rather than the authors' work. The sample table shows a few hundred thousand distinct CDR3 sequences, and about 14% are seen once. Jointly, the top ten make up 15% to 20% of the sample.

Moderately to severely active disease, a Clinical Activity Score of at least 3, a NOSPECS grade of at least 4, and a duration under 3 months were present in ophthalmopathy patients. Any patient with an uncontrolled infection, another autoimmune disease, pregnancy or lactation was excluded. Clinical symptoms, serum thyroxine and TRAb, thyroid ultrasound, and orbital computed tomography formed the basis for the diagnoses. PBMCs were isolated from 7.5 to 10 ml of fresh peripheral blood by Ficoll-Paque density gradient centrifugation. Total RNA was extracted using Trizol reagent, and RNA quality was assessed on an Agilent 2100 Bioanalyzer. CDR1 SGHAT and CDR2 FQDESV were looked up in the germline V gene (reference sequence). The CDR3 has 19 amino acids, counting the end cysteine and phenylalanine. Of all the DNA, just the CDR3 is kept, 57 bases in frame from base 1. The germline V end is reduced by 1 base and the J end by 5 bases; junction bases left unmatched: 17.

Sequenced sample: blood. This TCR derives from a woman aged 25 to 39 with Graves' ophthalmopathy. Here the chain combines TRBV11-1 and TRBJ2-1; 7 bases in the junction line up with TRBD1. The CDR3 here reads CASSLELFGYGTENNEQFF. The sequenced DNA is TGTGCCAGCAGCTTAGAGCTCTTTGGTTATGGGACAGAAAACAATGAGCAGTTCTTC.